This is a list of T cell receptor beta chains from one sample in a study of human T cells and chemical hapten exposure. TCRdb fed the RACE reads into MiXCR, producing one record per CDR3 protein. Among about 190,000 distinct CDR3 sequences listed, about 22% were seen once. The source was whole blood, collected in connection with sensitization to the hapten diphenylcyclopropenone (DPC). These TCRs come from a woman between 40 and 55 years old with alopecia areata. Some clones in this sample may be carry-over from other donors' samples. Each CDR3 is given without its conserved first and last residue. A D gene is named only where the DNA matches it firmly.

D gene: NA; J gene: TRBJ2-6; V gene: TRBV5-6; CDR3 protein: ASSSWGAPRTGANVLT
D gene: NA; J gene: TRBJ1-3; V gene: TRBV20-1; CDR3 protein: SAPNPRSGSTIY
D gene: TRBD1; J gene: TRBJ2-7; V gene: TRBV6-6; CDR3 protein: ASKGGGTGAPEQY
D gene: NA; J gene: TRBJ2-5; V gene: TRBV7-9; CDR3 protein: ASSPPSGETQY
D gene: TRBD2; J gene: TRBJ2-3; V gene: TRBV5-1; CDR3 protein: ASSRGLAGGKGDTQY
D gene: NA; J gene: TRBJ2-1; V gene: TRBV6-5; CDR3 protein: ASSYSIPVGAGSYNEQF
D gene: NA; J gene: TRBJ2-3; V gene: TRBV4-1; CDR3 protein: ASTRSAKGGDTQY
D gene: NA; J gene: TRBJ2-3; V gene: TRBV27; CDR3 protein: ASSLVGSTDTQY
D gene: NA; J gene: TRBJ2-7; V gene: TRBV29-1; CDR3 protein: SVDSGRSYEQY
D gene: TRBD1; J gene: TRBJ1-2; V gene: TRBV10-3; CDR3 protein: AISVQGGGYT
D gene: TRBD2; J gene: TRBJ2-5; V gene: TRBV6-1; CDR3 protein: ASSEAWTSTETQY
D gene: NA; J gene: TRBJ1-1; V gene: TRBV27; CDR3 protein: ASSSYWALNREDTEAF
D gene: TRBD2; J gene: TRBJ2-1; V gene: TRBV18; CDR3 protein: ASSPIPSGAGLWNEQF
D gene: TRBD1; J gene: TRBJ2-7; V gene: TRBV6-5; CDR3 protein: ATRQGQTYEQY
D gene: NA; J gene: TRBJ2-2; V gene: TRBV2; CDR3 protein: ASSRLVPGELF
D gene: TRBD2; J gene: TRBJ2-3; V gene: TRBV4-2; CDR3 protein: ASSQVPAGGRTDTQY
D gene: NA; J gene: TRBJ2-5; V gene: TRBV20-1; CDR3 protein: SATRGYQETQY
D gene: NA; J gene: TRBJ2-1; V gene: TRBV4-3; CDR3 protein: ASSQSTGPYNEQF
D gene: NA; J gene: TRBJ2-2; V gene: TRBV6-6; CDR3 protein: ASSTNRDATGELF
D gene: NA; J gene: TRBJ1-5; V gene: TRBV6-1; CDR3 protein: ASSEEGSTPQH
D gene: NA; J gene: TRBJ1-5; V gene: TRBV29-1; CDR3 protein: SVGEGHGQPQH
D gene: NA; J gene: TRBJ2-6; V gene: TRBV9; CDR3 protein: ASSPGGWANVLT
D gene: NA; J gene: TRBJ1-1; V gene: TRBV28; CDR3 protein: ASSLIHGGGTEAF
D gene: TRBD1; J gene: TRBJ1-1; V gene: TRBV4-3; CDR3 protein: ASSLDRGQTEAF
D gene: TRBD2; J gene: TRBJ2-7; V gene: TRBV9; CDR3 protein: ASSPGTSGDHSYEQY
D gene: NA; J gene: TRBJ2-3; V gene: TRBV12-3/TRBV12-4; CDR3 protein: ASRGGSNTQY
D gene: NA; J gene: TRBJ2-7; V gene: TRBV19; CDR3 protein: ASSMVWQSSYEQY
D gene: TRBD1; J gene: TRBJ2-7; V gene: TRBV28; CDR3 protein: ASAPTGTGSYEQY
D gene: NA; J gene: TRBJ1-1; V gene: TRBV5-1; CDR3 protein: ASSGLDGRNTEAF
D gene: NA; J gene: TRBJ2-7; V gene: TRBV25-1; CDR3 protein: ASSIVGGTYEQY
D gene: TRBD1; J gene: TRBJ2-7; V gene: TRBV15; CDR3 protein: ATSRGGTGSYEQY
D gene: TRBD1; J gene: TRBJ1-4; V gene: TRBV6-5; CDR3 protein: ASSSRGLSEKLF
D gene: TRBD2; J gene: TRBJ2-2; V gene: TRBV20-1; CDR3 protein: SATGLAGDTGELF
D gene: TRBD1; J gene: TRBJ1-5; V gene: TRBV12-3/TRBV12-4; CDR3 protein: ASSSPGQGWSQPQH
D gene: NA; J gene: TRBJ2-2; V gene: TRBV20-1; CDR3 protein: SARSLTGELF
D gene: NA; J gene: TRBJ2-1; V gene: TRBV11-2; CDR3 protein: ASTRALRSLYNEQF
D gene: NA; J gene: TRBJ2-3; V gene: TRBV4-2; CDR3 protein: ASSRRLGERTDTQY
D gene: NA; J gene: TRBJ1-4; V gene: TRBV6-5; CDR3 protein: ASSYGGDNEKLF
D gene: NA; J gene: TRBJ2-1; V gene: TRBV10-3; CDR3 protein: AISESGNNEQF
D gene: NA; J gene: TRBJ2-5; V gene: TRBV29-1; CDR3 protein: SVVRVRETQY
D gene: NA; J gene: TRBJ1-4; V gene: TRBV29-1; CDR3 protein: SVAAPPTNEKLF
D gene: NA; J gene: TRBJ2-2; V gene: TRBV19; CDR3 protein: ASSMATAVWGTGELF
D gene: NA; J gene: TRBJ2-7; V gene: TRBV28; CDR3 protein: ASSFKSEQY
D gene: NA; J gene: TRBJ2-2; V gene: TRBV7-3; CDR3 protein: ASKGVRELF
D gene: TRBD1; J gene: TRBJ2-2; V gene: TRBV27; CDR3 protein: ASSNRQGEDWELF
D gene: NA; J gene: TRBJ1-2; V gene: TRBV20-1; CDR3 protein: SARDRQRISGYT
D gene: NA; J gene: TRBJ2-3; V gene: TRBV12-3/TRBV12-4; CDR3 protein: ASSLVVASTDTQY
D gene: TRBD2; J gene: TRBJ2-7; V gene: TRBV27; CDR3 protein: ASSRTSGPPTKQY
D gene: NA; J gene: TRBJ2-2; V gene: TRBV5-1; CDR3 protein: ASSLGSARSTGELF
D gene: NA; J gene: TRBJ2-7; V gene: TRBV20-1; CDR3 protein: SVQDTTNYYEQY
D gene: NA; J gene: TRBJ1-3; V gene: TRBV29-1; CDR3 protein: SVGLMGGNTIY
D gene: TRBD1; J gene: TRBJ2-7; V gene: TRBV5-1; CDR3 protein: ASSSQGAVNEQY
D gene: TRBD2; J gene: TRBJ2-1; V gene: TRBV19; CDR3 protein: ASSSLAGFNEQF
D gene: NA; J gene: TRBJ2-5; V gene: TRBV6-5; CDR3 protein: ASSSTMGQQETQY
D gene: NA; J gene: TRBJ1-1; V gene: TRBV7-2; CDR3 protein: ASSLISEAF
D gene: NA; J gene: TRBJ1-1; V gene: TRBV6-5; CDR3 protein: ASSYYKGPNTEAF
D gene: TRBD2; J gene: TRBJ2-2; V gene: TRBV4-3; CDR3 protein: ASSQDTSGAGELF
D gene: NA; J gene: TRBJ2-2; V gene: TRBV4-1; CDR3 protein: ASSQGGAATGELF
D gene: TRBD2; J gene: TRBJ2-1; V gene: TRBV20-1; CDR3 protein: SAKKSTSGSFGQF
D gene: NA; J gene: TRBJ1-1; V gene: TRBV20-1; CDR3 protein: SADRDSYGTEAF